One T cell receptor beta chain is described in this entry. Its antigen is currently unknown. The entry originates in a study of T cell responses to AZD1222 COVID-19 vaccine. Generated by immunoSEQ multiplex PCR, the TCRdb table keeps only in-frame clones and is missing some. The sample has 90,000 to 120,000 clones, 89% seen once. Overall study findings and caveats: Breadth and depth of Spike-specific TCRs rose after two AZD1222 doses. Baseline seropositives among AZD1222 recipients totaled only 6 or 7. Repertoire sampling happened only post peak T cell response. Possibly, clonal diversity was underestimated; donors were largely white British and included more females.

The CDR3 is 14 amino acids. Germline V gene data show CDR1 as SGHAT and CDR2 as FQNNGV. V was pared by 5 bases and J by 5 bases, with 5 bases of the junction left unmatched. This receptor was identified in an adult in good health. The sequenced sample was peripheral blood, obtained on day 0 of AZD1222 vaccination. This chain connects TRBV11-2 to TRBJ1-4; 7 positions match TRBD1. The chain's CDR3 is CASSQDRYNEKLFF. CDR3 coding DNA: TGTGCCAGCAGCCAGGACAGGTACAATGAAAAACTGTTTTTT.